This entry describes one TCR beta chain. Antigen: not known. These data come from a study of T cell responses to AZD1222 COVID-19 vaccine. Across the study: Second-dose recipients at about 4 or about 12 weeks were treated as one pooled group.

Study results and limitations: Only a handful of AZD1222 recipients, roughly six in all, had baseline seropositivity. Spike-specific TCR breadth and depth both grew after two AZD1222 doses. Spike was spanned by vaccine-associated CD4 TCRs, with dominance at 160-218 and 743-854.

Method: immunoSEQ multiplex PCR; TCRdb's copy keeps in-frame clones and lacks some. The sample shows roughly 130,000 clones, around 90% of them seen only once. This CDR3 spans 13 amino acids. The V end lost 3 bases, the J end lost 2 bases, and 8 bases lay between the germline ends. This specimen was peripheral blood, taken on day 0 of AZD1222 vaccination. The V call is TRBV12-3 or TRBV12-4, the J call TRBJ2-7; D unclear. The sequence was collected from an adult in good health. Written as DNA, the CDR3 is TGTGCCAGCAGTTTCAGGCGCACCTACGAGCAGTACTTC. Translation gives CASSFRRTYEQYF.